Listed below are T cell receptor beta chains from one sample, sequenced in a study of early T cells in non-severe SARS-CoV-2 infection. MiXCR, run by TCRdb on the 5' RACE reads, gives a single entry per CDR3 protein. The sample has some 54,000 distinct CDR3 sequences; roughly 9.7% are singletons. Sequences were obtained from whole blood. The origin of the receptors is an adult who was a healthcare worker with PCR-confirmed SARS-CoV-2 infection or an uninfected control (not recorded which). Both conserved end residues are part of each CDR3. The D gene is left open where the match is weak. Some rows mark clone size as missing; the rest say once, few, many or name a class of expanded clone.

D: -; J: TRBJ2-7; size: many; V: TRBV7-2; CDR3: CASSLAFAYEQYF; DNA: TGTGCCAGCAGCTTAGCCTTCGCCTACGAGCAGTACTTC
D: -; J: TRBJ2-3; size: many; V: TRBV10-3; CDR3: CAIRPRSTDTQYF; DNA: TGTGCCATCAGGCCCCGGAGCACAGATACGCAGTATTTT
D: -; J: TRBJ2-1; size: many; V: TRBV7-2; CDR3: CASSLAGHEQFF; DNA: TGTGCCAGCAGCTTAGCCGGCCATGAGCAGTTCTTC
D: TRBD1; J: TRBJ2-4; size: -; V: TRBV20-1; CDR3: CSAVPGTGKSGAKNIQYF; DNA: TGCAGTGCTGTCCCCGGGACAGGAAAATCCGGGGCCAAAAACATTCAGTACTTC
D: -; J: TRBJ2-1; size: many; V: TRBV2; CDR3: CASSEAGLDHNEQFF; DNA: TGTGCCAGCAGTGAAGCGGGGCTAGACCACAATGAGCAGTTCTTC
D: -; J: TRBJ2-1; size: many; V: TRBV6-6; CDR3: CASKVLLEQFF; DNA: TGTGCCAGCAAGGTACTCCTTGAGCAGTTCTTC
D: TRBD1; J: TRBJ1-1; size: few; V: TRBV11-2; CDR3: CASNTRGARAFF; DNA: TGTGCCAGCAACACCAGGGGGGCAAGAGCTTTCTTT
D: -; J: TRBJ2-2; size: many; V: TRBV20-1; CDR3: CSARDDFRELFF; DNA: TGCAGTGCTAGAGACGACTTCAGGGAGCTGTTTTTT
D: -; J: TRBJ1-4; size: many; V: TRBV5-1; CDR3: CASSLGSGDNVGKLFF; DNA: TGCGCCAGCAGCTTGGGCAGCGGTGATAATGTGGGAAAACTGTTTTTT
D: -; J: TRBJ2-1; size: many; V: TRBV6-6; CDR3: CASSWMGGGSEQFF; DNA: TGTGCCAGCAGTTGGATGGGTGGAGGGAGCGAGCAGTTCTTC
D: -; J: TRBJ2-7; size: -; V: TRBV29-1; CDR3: CSVVRSRGSYEQYF; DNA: TGCAGCGTTGTCAGGAGTCGGGGGTCCTACGAGCAGTACTTC
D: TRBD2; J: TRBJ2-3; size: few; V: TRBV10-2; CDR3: CASSSGTSVGDTQYF; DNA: TGCGCCAGCAGTAGCGGGACTAGCGTGGGAGATACGCAGTATTTT
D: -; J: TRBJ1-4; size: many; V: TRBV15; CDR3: CATSRDWAGEDEKLFF; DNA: TGTGCCACCAGCAGAGATTGGGCCGGGGAGGACGAAAAACTGTTTTTT
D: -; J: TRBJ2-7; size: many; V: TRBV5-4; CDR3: CASSLDRLYEQYF; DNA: TGTGCCAGCAGCTTGGACAGACTCTACGAGCAGTACTTC
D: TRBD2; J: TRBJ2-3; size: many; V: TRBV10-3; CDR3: CASSAGSTDTQYF; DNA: TGTGCCTCCTCAGCGGGGAGCACAGATACGCAGTATTTT
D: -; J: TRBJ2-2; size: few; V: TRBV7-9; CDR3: CASSGQTGELFF; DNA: TGTGCCAGCAGCGGACAGACCGGGGAGCTGTTTTTT
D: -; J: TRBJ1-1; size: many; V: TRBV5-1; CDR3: CASSLSGDTEAFF; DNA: TGCGCCAGCAGCTTGTCAGGAGACACTGAAGCTTTCTTT
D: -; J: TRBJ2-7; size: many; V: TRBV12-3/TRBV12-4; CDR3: CASSLRDYEQYF; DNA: TGTGCCAGCAGTTTAAGAGACTACGAGCAGTACTTC
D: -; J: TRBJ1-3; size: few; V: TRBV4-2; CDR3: CASSQDFGNGNTIYF; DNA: TGTGCCAGCAGCCAAGATTTCGGGAACGGAAACACCATATATTTT
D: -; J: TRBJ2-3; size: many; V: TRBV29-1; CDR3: CSLTQGSSTDTQYF; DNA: TGCAGCCTGACTCAGGGTTCTAGCACAGATACGCAGTATTTT
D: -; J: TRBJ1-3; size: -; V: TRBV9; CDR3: CASSVDQGSTGNTIYF; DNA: TGTGCCAGCAGCGTCGATCAGGGGTCTACTGGAAACACCATATATTTT
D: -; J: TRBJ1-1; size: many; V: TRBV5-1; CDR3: CASSPGYLNTEAFF; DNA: TGCGCCAGCAGCCCCGGATACTTGAACACTGAAGCTTTCTTT
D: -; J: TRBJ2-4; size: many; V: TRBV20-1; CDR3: CSARPAGQDIQYF; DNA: TGCAGTGCTAGACCGGCAGGCCAAGACATTCAGTACTTC
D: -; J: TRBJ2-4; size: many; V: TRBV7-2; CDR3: CASSPPLGWGRGSSNIQYF; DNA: TGTGCCAGCAGCCCGCCGCTAGGGTGGGGCAGGGGCAGTAGTAACATTCAGTACTTC
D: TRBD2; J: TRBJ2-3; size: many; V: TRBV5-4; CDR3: CASSLVLAGGGTDTQYF; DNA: TGTGCCAGCAGCTTGGTACTAGCGGGAGGAGGGACAGATACGCAGTATTTT
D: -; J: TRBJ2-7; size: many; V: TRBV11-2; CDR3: CASSLITGRLYEQYF; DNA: TGTGCCAGCAGCTTAATAACAGGGAGACTCTACGAGCAGTACTTC
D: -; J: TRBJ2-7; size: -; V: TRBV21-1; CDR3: CASSRGQGTYEQYF; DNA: TGTGCCAGCAGCAGAGGACAGGGCACCTACGAGCAGTACTTC
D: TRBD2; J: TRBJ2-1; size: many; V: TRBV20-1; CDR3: CSARRGLAANEQFF; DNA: TGCAGTGCTAGAAGGGGACTAGCGGCAAATGAGCAGTTCTTC
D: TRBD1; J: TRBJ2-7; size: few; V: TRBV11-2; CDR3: CASSSRIYRGTYEQYF; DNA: TGTGCCAGCAGCTCCCGAATATACAGGGGTACCTACGAGCAGTACTTC
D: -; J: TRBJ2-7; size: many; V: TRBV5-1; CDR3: CASSFVQGPYEQYF; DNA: TGCGCCAGCAGCTTTGTCCAGGGTCCATACGAGCAGTACTTC
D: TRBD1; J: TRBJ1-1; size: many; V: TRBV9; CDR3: CASSAGGANAEAFF; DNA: TGTGCCAGCAGCGCAGGGGGCGCAAATGCTGAAGCTTTCTTT
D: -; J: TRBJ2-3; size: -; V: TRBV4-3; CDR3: CASSQETSTDTQYF; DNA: TGCGCCAGCAGCCAAGAGACTAGCACAGATACGCAGTATTTT
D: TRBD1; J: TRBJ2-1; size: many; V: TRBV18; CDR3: CASSQKGPDRVGGEQFF; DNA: TGTGCCAGCTCACAAAAAGGCCCTGACAGGGTAGGGGGTGAGCAGTTCTTC
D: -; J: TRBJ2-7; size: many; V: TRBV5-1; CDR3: CASSHNGQTYEQYF; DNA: TGCGCCAGCAGCCACAACGGACAGACCTACGAGCAGTACTTC
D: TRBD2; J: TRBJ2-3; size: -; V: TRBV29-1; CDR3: CSVEIQIGLADTQYF; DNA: TGCAGCGTTGAAATCCAGATCGGACTAGCAGATACGCAGTATTTT
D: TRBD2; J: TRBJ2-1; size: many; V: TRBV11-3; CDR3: CASSTGGSSYNEQFF; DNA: TGTGCCAGCAGCACCGGCGGGAGCTCCTACAATGAGCAGTTCTTC
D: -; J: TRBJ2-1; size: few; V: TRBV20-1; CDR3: CSARKSTSSYNEQFF; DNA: TGCAGTGCTAGGAAATCTACCTCCTCCTACAATGAGCAGTTCTTC
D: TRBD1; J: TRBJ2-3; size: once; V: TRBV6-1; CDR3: CASSEEDRGFTDTQYF; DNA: TGTGCCAGCAGTGAAGAGGACAGGGGTTTCACAGATACGCAGTATTTT
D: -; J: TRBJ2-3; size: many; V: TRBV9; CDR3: CASSAYRVADTQYF; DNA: TGTGCCAGCAGCGCCTACAGGGTAGCAGATACGCAGTATTTT
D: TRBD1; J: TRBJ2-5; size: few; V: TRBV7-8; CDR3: CASSFRQGALETQYF; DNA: TGTGCCAGCAGCTTTAGGCAGGGGGCGTTGGAGACCCAGTACTTC
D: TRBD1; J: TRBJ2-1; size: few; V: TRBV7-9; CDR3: CASSFGQGVFNEQFF; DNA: TGTGCCAGCAGCTTCGGTCAGGGGGTCTTCAATGAGCAGTTCTTC
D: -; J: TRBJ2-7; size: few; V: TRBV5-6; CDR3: CASSLGSLLLVQYF; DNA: TGTGCCAGCAGCTTGGGGTCCCTCTTGCTAGTTCAGTACTTC
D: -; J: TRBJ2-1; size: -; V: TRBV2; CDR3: CASSETGKGLLNQNNEQFF; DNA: TGTGCCAGCAGTGAAACGGGGAAGGGGCTCCTGAACCAAAACAATGAGCAGTTCTTC
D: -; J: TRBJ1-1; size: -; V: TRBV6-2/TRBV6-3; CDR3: CASSYYGDMTEAFF; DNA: TGTGCCAGCAGTTACTACGGGGATATGACTGAAGCTTTCTTT
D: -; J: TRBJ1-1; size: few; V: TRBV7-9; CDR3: CASTLKNQGNTEAFF; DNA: TGTGCCAGCACCCTTAAGAACCAGGGCAACACTGAAGCTTTCTTT
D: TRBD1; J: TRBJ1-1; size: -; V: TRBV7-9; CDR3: CASSLQTGGRTEAFF; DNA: TGTGCCAGCAGCTTGCAGACAGGGGGCCGCACTGAAGCTTTCTTT
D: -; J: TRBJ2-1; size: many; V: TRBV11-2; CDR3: CASSLAPRSPPYNEQFF; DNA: TGTGCCAGCAGCTTAGCCCCTAGGAGCCCCCCCTACAATGAGCAGTTCTTC
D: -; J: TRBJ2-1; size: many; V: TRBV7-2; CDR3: CASSLDRLVNEQFF; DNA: TGTGCCAGCAGCTTAGACCGCCTGGTCAATGAGCAGTTCTTC
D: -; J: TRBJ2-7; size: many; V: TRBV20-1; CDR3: CSATRNVYEQYF; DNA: TGCAGTGCTACTAGGAATGTTTACGAGCAGTACTTC
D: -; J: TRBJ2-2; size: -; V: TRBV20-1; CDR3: CSARAYAATHTGELFF; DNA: TGCAGTGCTAGAGCGTATGCGGCGACCCACACCGGGGAGCTGTTTTTT
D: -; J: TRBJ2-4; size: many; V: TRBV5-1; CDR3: CASSFTSTPGGIQYF; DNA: TGCGCCAGCAGCTTCACATCGACTCCCGGTGGCATTCAGTACTTC
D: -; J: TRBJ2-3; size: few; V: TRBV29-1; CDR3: CSALSRDTQYF; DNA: TGCAGCGCCCTTTCACGAGATACGCAGTATTTT
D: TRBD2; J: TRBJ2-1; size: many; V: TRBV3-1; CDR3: CASSPGLVRNEQFF; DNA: TGTGCCAGCTCCCCGGGACTAGTTCGCAATGAGCAGTTCTTC
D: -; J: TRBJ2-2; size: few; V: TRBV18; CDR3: CASSPPFSVEVLFF; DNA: TGTGCCAGCTCACCCCCCTTTTCGGTCGAAGTGCTGTTTTTT